A single sample gave rise to the 7 T cell receptor beta chains below, sequenced in a study of naive and memory T cell subsets. An equimolar mix of two oligonucleotides served as the beta constant-region primer for TRBC1 and TRBC2. Nested alpha and beta constant-region primers with the SP2 primer drove four PCR rounds on ligated cDNA. TCRdb processed the UMI-ligation and nested PCR reads anew with MiXCR; each CDR3 protein has one entry. The data show around 17,000 distinct CDR3 sequences, roughly 9% seen once. Sequencing used central memory CD8+ T cells from blood. The receptor set was obtained from a human donor in good health.

CDR3 region: CASSYQGKYTEAFF. CDR3 bases: TGTGCCAGCAGCTATCAGGGGAAGTACACTGAAGCTTTCTTT. The chain uses TRBV7-8 and TRBJ1-1, with D possibly being TRBD1 (6 bases). Germline V CDR1 and CDR2: SGHVS, FQNEAQ. This CDR3 comprises 14 residues. V was pared by 4 bases and J by 3 bases, with 12 bases between.

This clonotype occurred many times. The V gene is TRBV20-1, the J gene TRBJ2-1; TRBD2 agrees at 9 bases. Germline V gene lookup returns CDR1 DFQATT and CDR2 SNEGSKA (reference sequence). This CDR3 is built from 17 residues. V trimming: 0 bases; J trimming: 5 bases; junction bases outside the gene matches: 11. The CDR3 loop is CSAREGTSSSQDNEQFF. The CDR3 DNA reads TGCAGTGCTAGAGAGGGGACTAGCAGCTCACAAGACAATGAGCAGTTCTTC.

This clonotype was recorded many times. The chain carries TRBV15 and TRBJ1-5; the D is unclear. CDR1 and CDR2 (germline): LNHNV, YYDKDF (reference sequence). This CDR3 spans 16 amino acids. Trimming left V 1 base short and J 4 bases short, with 14 bases between. CDR3 nucleotides: TGTGCCACCAGCAGAGGTTCCGGCGGAGGGAATCAGCCCCAGCATTTT. This encodes CATSRGSGGGNQPQHF.

There are a few counts of this clonotype. The chain combines TRBV7-3 with TRBJ2-2, with D uncertain. This CDR3 is built from 15 residues. V lost 4 bases, J lost 6 bases, and 15 bases lay in between. Germline lookup yields CDR1 SGHTA and CDR2 FQGTGA. The CDR3 spells CASSSKPHLPGELFF. The CDR3 DNA follows: TGTGCCAGCAGCTCTAAGCCTCACCTCCCCGGGGAGCTGTTTTTT.

This clonotype was observed a handful of times. The genes are TRBV15 and TRBJ2-1, with 7 bases fitting TRBD2. The CDR3 spans 14 residues. In germline, CDR1 is LNHNV, CDR2 YYDKDF (reference sequence). V dropped 1 base and J dropped 5; count of bases not matched to a gene: 2. Here the CDR3 reads CATSRVGGDNEQFF. CDR3 in DNA: TGTGCCACCAGCAGAGTTGGGGGGGACAATGAGCAGTTCTTC.

This chain connects TRBV19 to TRBJ1-2; D gene unclear. CDR1 is LNHDA and CDR2 is SQIVND in the germline V gene (reference sequence). The CDR3 runs 15 residues. Between the trimmed V and J ends, which lost 3 bases and 1 base, there was a span of 12 bases. The CDR3 nucleotides are TGTGCCAGTAGTATCGCAGGACTGGGTAACTATGGCTACACCTTC. This gives the protein CASSIAGLGNYGYTF.

This clonotype was recorded at least ten times. V is TRBV7-9 and J is TRBJ2-1; TRBD2 might be the D (6 bases). Germline V gives CDR1 SEHNR, CDR2 FQNEAQ (reference sequence). V was shortened by 1 base and J by 6 bases, with 13 bases between the two germline ends. The CDR3 is made up of 15 amino acids. The CDR3 region has the DNA TGTGCCAGCAGCTTAGGCGTAGCGGTCCTCAATGAGCAGTTCTTC. Residues: CASSLGVAVLNEQFF.